One and the same sample provided the 11 T cell receptor beta chains below, sequenced in a study of neurological immune-mediated disorders. TCRdb processed the 5' RACE reads anew with MiXCR; each CDR3 protein has one entry. The table has tens of thousands of distinct CDR3 sequences, approximately 10% seen once. Sequencing used PBMCs. The receptors come from a woman aged 25 to 39 with HTLV-1-associated myelopathy (HAM/TSP).

In its sample, this clonotype was seen many times. The chain links TRBV27 to TRBJ2-7; D is unresolved. Per the germline V gene, CDR1 is MNHEY and CDR2 is SMNVEV (reference sequence). Between the trimmed V and J ends, which lost 6 bases and 5 bases, there was a span of 17 bases. The CDR3 is made up of 14 amino acids. The CDR3 DNA is TGTGCCAGCAGAATGGACCCTGTCGCCCACGAGCAGTACTTC. It translates to CASRMDPVAHEQYF.

This clonotype was picked up many times. CDR3 sequence (DNA): TGTGCCAGCAGCCGTTCGAGGACAGATGAAGCTTTCTTT. Amino acid sequence: CASSRSRTDEAFF. The chain uses TRBV3-1 and TRBJ1-1; perhaps TRBD1 as D (6 bases). The V end lost 4 bases, the J end lost 7 bases, and 13 bases lay between the germline ends. Germline lookup yields CDR1 LGHDT and CDR2 YNNKEL (reference sequence). There are 13 residues in the CDR3.

Ten or more counts support this clonotype. The genes are TRBV20-1 and TRBJ1-1, with D maybe TRBD1 (5 bases). The CDR3 extends over 15 amino acids. Germline CDR1 is DFQATT and CDR2 is SNEGSKA (reference sequence). V was pared by 3 bases and J by 0 bases, with 14 bases between. Here the CDR3 reads CSARSREWLNTEAFF. DNA for the CDR3: TGCAGTGCTAGGTCCAGGGAATGGTTGAACACTGAAGCTTTCTTT.

This clonotype was recorded many times. This sequence joins TRBV7-9 and TRBJ2-7; tentative D call: TRBD1 (5 bases). The CDR3 sequence is 13 residues long. The germline V and J ends were trimmed by 7 bases and 6 bases, with 16 bases remaining between them. CDR1 and CDR2 (germline): SEHNR, FQNEAQ (reference sequence). The CDR3 loop is CASNDGSGFEQYF. CDR3 in DNA: TGTGCCAGCAATGACGGATCAGGGTTCGAGCAGTACTTC.

This clonotype has at least ten counts. The CDR3 sequence: CSAREGPERATEAFF. The CDR3 nucleotides are TGCAGTGCTAGAGAGGGGCCGGAGAGAGCCACTGAAGCTTTCTTT. J is TRBJ1-1 and V is TRBV20-1; the D gene is possibly TRBD1 (5 bases). CDR1 DFQATT and CDR2 SNEGSKA come from the germline V gene (reference sequence). With 0 bases removed from V and 4 bases from J, the gap between germline ends came to 15 bases. The CDR3 sequence is 15 residues long.

The sample holds many counts of this clonotype. The rearrangement links TRBV5-1 to TRBJ2-3; D gene ambiguous. Trimming left V 2 bases short and J 2 bases short, with 15 bases between. This CDR3 has 16 residues. CDR1 is SGHRS and CDR2 is YFSETQ in the germline V gene. CDR3 in DNA: TGCGCCAGCAGCTTTTTCCCCCCCGGGCACACAGATACGCAGTATTTT. It codes for CASSFFPPGHTDTQYF.

This clonotype was seen at least ten times. The V and J genes are TRBV25-1 and TRBJ2-2, with no clear D. V was trimmed by 1 base and J by 5 bases, leaving 8 bases between them. Germline CDR1 MGHDK, CDR2 SYGVNS. This CDR3 spans 14 amino acids. CDR3 DNA sequence: TGTGCCAGCAGTGAATTGGGTAGGACCGGGGAGCTGTTTTTT. Encoded protein: CASSELGRTGELFF.

This clonotype was detected ten times or more. The chain is built from TRBV20-1 and TRBJ2-7; no reliable D call. Germline V lookup: CDR1 DFQATT, CDR2 SNEGSKA (reference sequence). V was pared by 3 bases and J by 0 bases, with 9 bases between. There are 13 residues in the CDR3. CDR3 coding DNA: TGCAGTGCTAGTTCCCCTAGCTCCTACGAGCAGTACTTC. Its translation: CSASSPSSYEQYF.

This clonotype was observed at least ten times. The chain uses TRBV9 and TRBJ2-3; D gene uncertain. V was trimmed by 4 bases and J by 2 bases, leaving 11 bases between them. This CDR3 has 14 amino acids. Germline CDR1 SGDLS, CDR2 YYNGEE. CDR3 amino acids: CASSFPGVTDTQYF. DNA of the CDR3: TGTGCCAGCAGCTTCCCGGGCGTCACAGATACGCAGTATTTT. Complete variable domain (other parts from reference TRBV9 and TRBJ2-3): DSGVTQTPKHLITATGQRVTLRCSPRSGDLSVYWYQQSLDQGLQFLIQYYNGEERAKGNILERFSAQQFPDLHSELNLSSLELGDSALYFCASSFPGVTDTQYFGPGTRLTVL.

This clonotype was recorded at least ten times. The V and J genes are TRBV5-1 and TRBJ1-4; 8 bases align to TRBD1. The V segment lost 2 bases and the J segment 8 bases; nucleotides outside the gene matches: 5. Germline values: CDR1 SGHRS, CDR2 YFSETQ. The CDR3 contains 14 residues. The CDR3 sequence is CASSLAGGGEKLFF. The DNA of the CDR3 is TGCGCCAGCAGCTTAGCAGGGGGCGGAGAAAAACTGTTTTTT.

A few counts support this clonotype. The CDR3 coding sequence is TGTGCCAGCAGTGAAAATCACAGGGGGTTCGGGTCTGGAGCTTTCTTT. Its translation is CASSENHRGFGSGAFF. The J gene is TRBJ1-1, the V gene TRBV6-1, with 8 bases lining up with TRBD1. Germline assignment: CDR1 MNHNS and CDR2 SASEGT. After removal of 2 bases from V and 10 bases from J, the junction contained 15 bases not matched to a gene. The CDR3 loop spans 16 amino acids.